The clone carrying this T cell receptor (beta chain) was observed many times. Its matching antigen is unknown. The entry originates in a study of T cells after yellow fever vaccination. Study observations and caveats: Once the booster was given, most primary-vaccination clones reappeared, at roughly 96% for CD4 and around 90% for CD8.

V was trimmed by 1 base and J by 3 bases, leaving 9 bases between them. The CDR3 has 14 amino acids. One entry per CDR3 protein, called by TCRdb with MiXCR from the 5' RACE reads. The profile shows 300,000 or so distinct CDR3 sequences, around 4.1% of them singletons. The sequencing used PBMCs, collected 5 days after the yellow fever booster vaccination. The TCR sequence derives from a man in his late teens or twenties who received the YFV17D yellow fever vaccine. The gene calls are TRBV12-3 or TRBV12-4 and TRBJ2-5; perhaps TRBD1 as D (5 bases). The CDR3 nucleotides read TGTGCCAGCAGTTTAGACCCAGGGAAAGAGACCCAGTACTTC. It translates to CASSLDPGKETQYF.